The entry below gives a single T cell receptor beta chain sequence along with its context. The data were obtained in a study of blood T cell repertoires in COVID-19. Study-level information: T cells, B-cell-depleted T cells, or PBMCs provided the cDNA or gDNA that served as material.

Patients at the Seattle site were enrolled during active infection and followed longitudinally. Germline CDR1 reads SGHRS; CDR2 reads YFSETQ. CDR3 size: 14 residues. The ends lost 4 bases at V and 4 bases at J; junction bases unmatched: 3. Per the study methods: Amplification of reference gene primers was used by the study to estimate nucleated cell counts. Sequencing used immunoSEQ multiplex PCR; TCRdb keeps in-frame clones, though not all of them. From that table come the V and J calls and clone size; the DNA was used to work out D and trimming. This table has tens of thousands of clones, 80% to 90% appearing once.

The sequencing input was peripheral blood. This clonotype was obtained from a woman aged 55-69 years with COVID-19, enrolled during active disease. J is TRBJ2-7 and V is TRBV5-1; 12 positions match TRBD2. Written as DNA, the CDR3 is TGCGCCAGCAGCCTAGCGGGAGGGTCGTACGAGCAGTACTTC. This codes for CASSLAGGSYEQYF.